Each of the 7 T cell receptor beta chains below was sequenced from the same sample in a study of T cell responses to AZD1222 COVID-19 vaccine. Produced via immunoSEQ multiplex PCR; TCRdb's table is partial and in-frame only. Of 50,000 to 55,000 clones in the sample, roughly 87% were seen once. Sequenced here: peripheral blood, sampled 28 days after the second AZD1222 dose. The receptor source for this set is an adult who received the AZD1222 COVID-19 vaccine.

This clone appeared once. The rearrangement links TRBV6-5 to TRBJ1-5; TRBD1 is a possible D gene (6 bases). The V gene's germline CDR1 is MNHEY and CDR2 SVGAGI. V lost 10 bases and J lost 2, with 15 bases in between. CDR3 size: 14 residues. The CDR3: CATQRPGGNQPQHF. In DNA, the CDR3 is TGTGCCACCCAACGACCAGGGGGCAATCAGCCCCAGCATTTT.

The chain joins TRBV18 to TRBJ2-1; perhaps TRBD1 as D (5 bases). CDR1 is KGHSH, CDR2 LQKENI, per germline. V shed 1 base and J shed 12 bases, with 13 bases lying between them. The CDR3 length is 13 residues. The CDR3 spells CASSPQDTTGQFF. CDR3 coding DNA: TGTGCCAGCTCACCACAGGACACCACGGGGCAGTTCTTC.

This rearrangement joins TRBV9 to TRBJ2-7; 9 bases align to TRBD1. V was pared by 3 bases and J by 2 bases, with 3 bases of the junction left unmatched. The CDR3 length is 14 residues. In germline, CDR1 is SGDLS, CDR2 YYNGEE. This CDR3 reads CASSAGTGTYEQYF. The CDR3 DNA is TGTGCCAGCAGCGCCGGGACAGGGACCTACGAGCAGTACTTC.

The rearrangement uses TRBV14 and TRBJ1-1, with D perhaps matching TRBD1 (6 bases). Trimming took 3 bases from V and 7 from J, leaving 15 bases between them. Germline CDR1 and CDR2: SGHDN and FVKESK. The CDR3 is made up of 14 amino acids. The CDR3 DNA reads TGTGCCAGCAGCCACCTACAGGGCGCCGTTGAAGCTTTCTTT. Translating gives CASSHLQGAVEAFF.

This clone was found a few times. This chain connects TRBV28 to TRBJ1-5; D perhaps matches TRBD1 (5 bases). Trimming pared 2 bases from V and 9 bases from J, leaving 14 bases between. The germline V gene encodes CDR1 MDHEN and CDR2 SYDVKM. This CDR3 has 14 amino acids. This CDR3 is CASSLPRDSRPQHF. The CDR3 coding sequence is TGTGCCAGCAGTTTACCCAGGGACTCACGGCCCCAGCATTTT.

The chain is built from TRBV11-2 and TRBJ2-7; D gene ambiguous. V shed 0 bases and J shed 0 bases, with 9 bases lying between them. CDR1 and CDR2 (germline): SGHAT, FQNNGV. The CDR3 is 15 residues long. The CDR3 protein is CASSLDRSPSYEQYF. CDR3 sequence (DNA): TGTGCCAGCAGCTTAGATAGGAGTCCCTCCTACGAGCAGTACTTC. Variable domain in full (rest from reference TRBV11-2 and TRBJ2-7): EAGVAQSPRYKIIEKRQSVAFWCNPISGHATLYWYQQILGQGPKLLIQFQNNGVVDDSQLPKDRFSAERLKGVDSTLKIQPAKLEDSAVYLCASSLDRSPSYEQYFGPGTRLTVT.

The chain couples TRBV5-6 to TRBJ2-7, with 7 bases that match TRBD1. This CDR3 is built from 15 residues. Unmatched junction bases numbered 7, after V lost 0 bases and J lost 4 bases. Germline loops: CDR1 SGHDT, CDR2 YYEEEE. The CDR3 DNA follows: TGTGCCAGCAGCTTGGAAGGGGGCGGATGGTACGAGCAGTACTTC. This codes for CASSLEGGGWYEQYF.